The present T cell receptor (beta chain) was sequenced within a study of shared clonotypes between healthy human individuals. The study's findings and limits: Researchers sampled only blood; tissue repertoires likely differ. Memory subsets had estimated richness that was generally smaller than that of naive subsets.

This clone has a handful of counts. The antigen remains undetermined. V was shortened by 5 bases and J by 7 bases, with 11 bases between the two germline ends. The CDR3 spans 11 residues. CDR1 GTSNPN and CDR2 SVGIG come from the germline V gene (reference sequence). Sequencing was performed with immunoSEQ multiplex PCR; in TCRdb, only in-frame clones are kept and a portion is missing. The data contain about 1 million clones, roughly 75% of them singletons. This chain joins TRBV30 and TRBJ1-1, with D perhaps matching TRBD1 (5 bases). This TCR came from a man younger than 35 in good health. What was sequenced was memory CD4+ T cells sorted from blood. This sample's subset: CD45RA-negative fraction. CDR3 DNA: TGTGCCTGGGGATCCCAGGGTGAAGCTTTCTTT. This encodes CAWGSQGEAFF.